This paragraph covers one T cell receptor beta chain sequence. As yet, its antigen is unknown. Here the gene names and germline are mouse. The read comes to an end 4 residues before the CDR3 does, leaving the germline J gene to fill in the end. Following RNA extraction, reverse transcription yielded cDNA that acted as the sequencing template. Sequencing used immunoSEQ multiplex PCR; TCRdb keeps in-frame clones, though not all of them. The profile covers around 290,000 clones, none occurring a single time. Per germline, CDR1 LGHNA and CDR2 YNLKQL (reference sequence). The CDR3 is 16 amino acids. Losses at the gene ends were 0 bases for V and 1 base for J; bases not matched to a gene: 1. This sample is drawn from a study of CD8+ T cells in alopecia areata. The pooled cutaneous lymph node cells were sorted using several markers (CD4, CD8alpha, NKG2D, NKG2ACE and others). Study observations and caveats: Researchers report lesional scalp, most notably alopecia totalis/universalis, outstripped normal scalp in clonality. Patients showed less clear TCR sequence sharing than mice, possibly partly because of HLA diversity.

The source material was CD4+ T cells sorted from a lymph node. The chain is built from TRBV5 and TRBJ2-1; 9 nucleotides line up with TRBD1. This TCR was sampled from a C3H/HeJ mouse with alopecia areata. Strain MHC haplotype: H2-k. CDR3 region: CASSQDGTGNYAEQFF. Incomplete CDR3 DNA: TGTGCCAGCAGCCAAGACGGGACAGGGAACTATGCT.